Shown below are 17 T cell receptor beta chains from a single sample sequenced in a study of CD8 T cells in ankylosing spondylitis. TCRdb reprocessed the 5' RACE reads with MiXCR, giving one entry per CDR3 protein. The sample includes under 300,000 distinct CDR3 sequences, more than 9% seen only once; the top ten take 2% to 3%. The sequenced sample consisted of blood, either unsorted or a sorted T cell fraction (not recorded which). These receptor sequences come from a male donor with ankylosing spondylitis or in good health (not recorded which).

This clonotype was counted ten times or more. The chain combines TRBV5-1 with TRBJ2-1, with TRBD2 matching 7 bases. The V gene end was trimmed by 1 base and the J gene end by 6 bases; junction bases not matched to a gene: 10. Germline CDR1 reads SGHRS; CDR2 reads YFSETQ. The CDR3 contains 16 residues. The CDR3 loop reads CASSLSWEGLSNEQFF. In DNA, the CDR3 is TGCGCCAGCAGCTTGAGTTGGGAGGGCCTTTCCAATGAGCAGTTCTTC.

The chain joins TRBV5-4 to TRBJ2-7, with a weak D call TRBD1 (7 bases). The CDR3 totals 15 residues. CDR1 is SGHNT, CDR2 YYREEE, per germline (reference sequence). V was pared by 4 bases and J by 1 base, with 15 bases between. CDR3 nucleotides: TGTGCCAGCAGCCCTCAGGGGGGAACTTCCTACGAGCAGTACTTC. This encodes CASSPQGGTSYEQYF.

This clonotype was seen a few times. The chain carries TRBV4-2 and TRBJ1-5; 11 positions match TRBD1. V lost 3 bases, J lost 0 bases, and 7 bases stayed unmatched. The CDR3 has 18 residues. Looked up from germline, CDR1 is LGHNA and CDR2 is YNFKEQ. CDR3 in amino acids: CASSQGTGGGYSNQPQHF. The CDR3 DNA follows: TGTGCCAGCAGCCAGGGGACAGGGGGAGGATATAGCAATCAGCCCCAGCATTTT.

This clonotype was recorded a few times. This may be a read error: a much more frequent sequence differs by one nucleotide. The rearrangement joins TRBV5-1 to TRBJ2-2; D not resolved. Germline loops: CDR1 SGHRS, CDR2 YFSETQ. This CDR3 has 12 residues. The CDR3 sequence: CTSSLAEGELFF. The CDR3 coding sequence is TGCACCAGCAGCTTGGCTGAGGGGGAGCTGTTTTTT.

The table lists this clonotype with a few counts. The rearrangement links TRBV3-1 to TRBJ1-2, with 8 bases aligning to TRBD1. CDR3 length: 14 amino acids. Germline V gene sequence: CDR1 LGHDT, CDR2 YNNKEL (reference sequence). The J segment lost 6 bases and the V segment lost 4 bases, leaving 7 bases of the junction unmatched. The CDR3 DNA reads TGTGCCAGCAGCCCGTGGACAGGGCAGAATGGCTACACCTTC. Translation: CASSPWTGQNGYTF.

The rearrangement joins TRBV20-1 to TRBJ2-1; TRBD1 matches at 7 bases. V shed 2 bases and J 7 bases; nucleotides not matched to a gene: 11. CDR3 length: 15 amino acids. Germline assignment: CDR1 DFQATT and CDR2 SNEGSKA (reference sequence). CDR3 DNA: TGCAGTGCTAGATGGGGACAGACCCTATTTAATGAGCAGTTCTTC. This codes for CSARWGQTLFNEQFF.

This clonotype showed up just a few times. This chain connects TRBV27 to TRBJ1-6; D is ambiguous. Between the trimmed V and J ends, which lost 3 bases and 2 bases, there was a span of 5 bases. The length of the CDR3 is 14 residues. The germline V gene has CDR1 MNHEY and CDR2 SMNVEV (reference sequence). The CDR3, as DNA: TGTGCCAGCAGTTTGCGCCCCTATAATTCACCCCTCCACTTT. This encodes CASSLRPYNSPLHF.

This clonotype has a count of ten or more. The J gene is TRBJ1-1, the V gene TRBV20-1; 8 bases align to TRBD1. V lost 5 bases, J lost 3 bases, and 5 bases stayed unmatched. The CDR3 loop spans 13 amino acids. In germline, CDR1 is DFQATT, CDR2 SNEGSKA (reference sequence). DNA of the CDR3: TGCAGTGCTTCCAGACAGGGGCACACTGAAGCTTTCTTT. It codes for CSASRQGHTEAFF.

This clonotype has only a few counts. The chain has TRBV30 and TRBJ1-2, with D perhaps TRBD1 (5 bases). CDR1 is GTSNPN and CDR2 is SVGIG in the germline V gene (reference sequence). This CDR3 has 12 amino acids. Trimming stripped 2 bases from V and 5 bases from J, with 9 bases between. This CDR3 is CAWSQGGYGYTF. The CDR3, as DNA: TGTGCCTGGAGTCAGGGAGGATATGGCTACACCTTC.

This clonotype was detected ten times or more. The chain uses TRBV30 and TRBJ1-3; a weak D match, TRBD1 (6 bases). CDR3 length: 15 amino acids. The V end was cut by 5 bases, the J end by 0 bases, with 14 bases between. Germline V gene sequence: CDR1 GTSNPN, CDR2 SVGIG (reference sequence). The CDR3 loop reads CAWGGGVSSGNTIYF. The CDR3 DNA follows: TGTGCCTGGGGAGGGGGGGTGAGCTCTGGAAACACCATATATTTT.

This clonotype has a count of ten or more. The V gene is TRBV20-1, the J gene TRBJ2-1; D is uncertain. Germline CDR1 and CDR2: DFQATT and SNEGSKA (reference sequence). This CDR3 spans 14 amino acids. V lost 2 bases and J lost 6, with 14 bases in between. The CDR3 DNA reads TGCAGTGCTAGATCAGACACTTCTGTCAATGAGCAGTTCTTC. Translated: CSARSDTSVNEQFF.

This clonotype occurred many times. This rearrangement joins TRBV5-5 to TRBJ1-2; unclear D gene. Germline V gives CDR1 SGHKS, CDR2 YYEKEE (reference sequence). V lost 0 bases and J lost 8, with 11 bases in between. The CDR3 extends over 13 amino acids. The CDR3 is CASSLGAVRGYTF. The DNA for the CDR3 is TGTGCCAGCAGCTTGGGCGCCGTAAGGGGCTACACCTTC.

The chain recombines TRBV5-5 with TRBJ2-3, with TRBD2 matching 14 bases. Germline V gives CDR1 SGHKS, CDR2 YYEKEE (reference sequence). With V trimmed by 6 bases and J by 6 bases, 9 bases remained unmatched. The length of the CDR3 is 16 residues. As DNA, the CDR3 is TGTGCCAGCACTGGGGGACTAGCGGGAGTGAGGGATACGCAGTATTTT. Protein product: CASTGGLAGVRDTQYF.

The chain carries TRBV2 and TRBJ2-7; D is unclear. CDR1 is SNHLY, CDR2 FYNNEI, per germline. The V end was cut by 3 bases, the J end by 3 bases, with 6 bases between. The CDR3 loop spans 12 amino acids. The CDR3 protein is CASSDRYYEQYF. The CDR3 DNA reads TGTGCCAGCAGTGACCGTTACTACGAGCAGTACTTC.

This clonotype was seen at least ten times. The chain joins TRBV14 to TRBJ2-1; 8 bases match TRBD2. The V gene's germline CDR1 is SGHDN and CDR2 FVKESK. This CDR3 spans 16 amino acids. J was trimmed by 7 bases and V by 4 bases; bases with no gene match: 12. For the CDR3, the DNA is TGTGCCAGCAGCCCCTACCCGGGACTAGTAAGAAATGAGCAGTTCTTC. This encodes CASSPYPGLVRNEQFF.

Turning to this clonotype: Given a much more abundant clone one base away, this may be a read error. The rearrangement joins TRBV29-1 to TRBJ2-7, with D possibly being TRBD1 (6 bases). The germline V gene has CDR1 SQVTM and CDR2 ANQGSEA. The CDR3 extends over 13 amino acids. The germline V and J ends were trimmed by 8 bases and 0 bases, with 14 bases remaining between them. The CDR3 loop is CSIAGTLSYEQYF. In DNA form, the CDR3 reads TGCAGCATTGCCGGGACACTCTCCTACGAGCAGTACTTC.

The chain carries TRBV6-5 and TRBJ1-1; TRBD1 agrees at 9 bases. CDR1 and CDR2 from the germline V gene are MNHEY and SVGAGI. The length of the CDR3 is 15 residues. After removal of 4 bases from V and 6 bases from J, the junction contained 9 bases not matched to a gene. This CDR3 is CASSSHDRGRSEAFF. The CDR3 DNA reads as TGTGCCAGCAGTTCTCATGACAGGGGGAGGTCTGAAGCTTTCTTT.